A single sample is the source of the 18 T cell receptor beta chains below, sequenced in a study of blood T cells in healthy people across ages. The second PCR ran roughly 7 to 12 cycles with a sample-barcoded 5' primer and J-beta primers. TCRdb used MiXCR to reprocess the 5' RACE reads, holding one entry per CDR3 protein. The table has 550,000 to 750,000 distinct CDR3 sequences, around 20% seen once; the top ten hold about 3.6%. The sequencing input was blood. The receptors originated from a man aged 65 to 79 in good health.

This clonotype was counted a few times. This rearrangement joins TRBV5-1 to TRBJ2-2; 8 positions agree with TRBD2. This CDR3 contains 15 residues. J gave up 3 bases and V 3 bases, and 4 bases lay outside the gene matches. The V gene's germline CDR1 is SGHRS and CDR2 YFSETQ. The CDR3 spells CASSSRAGDTGELFF. The CDR3 nucleotides read TGCGCCAGCAGCTCTCGAGCGGGAGACACCGGGGAGCTGTTTTTT.

The rearrangement links TRBV7-9 to TRBJ2-1, with D possibly matching TRBD1 (6 bases). V was cut by 8 bases and J by 7 bases, with 12 bases left in between. The CDR3 is 12 residues long. Germline V gene data show CDR1 as SEHNR and CDR2 as FQNEAQ (reference sequence). CDR3 sequence (DNA): TGTGCCAGCGGTACAGGGCTGAATGAGCAGTTCTTC. Protein sequence: CASGTGLNEQFF.

In its sample, this clonotype was seen many times. This sequence joins TRBV7-8 and TRBJ2-1, with 10 positions matching TRBD1. Germline trimming cut 2 bases from V and 2 bases from J; bases unmatched to any gene: 3. This CDR3 comprises 16 residues. Germline values: CDR1 SGHVS, CDR2 FQNEAQ. The CDR3 bases are TGTGCCAGCAGCTTACCCGGGACAGGGGCCTACAATGAGCAGTTCTTC. It codes for CASSLPGTGAYNEQFF.

DNA of the CDR3: TGTGCCAGCAGCAGATTGACTAGCGGGACCCTCCCCTACGAGCAGTACTTC. As protein: CASSRLTSGTLPYEQYF. V and J are TRBV21-1 and TRBJ2-1; the table names TRBD2, a call not compared with the DNA. The DNA end is a closer match to TRBJ2-7, so the J assignment may be wrong. TRBV21-1 is described as a pseudogene. The CDR3 loop spans 17 amino acids.

The sample holds one count of this clonotype. The chain combines TRBV4-1 with TRBJ2-3, with 9 bases lining up with TRBD2. The CDR3 is 18 amino acids. The ends lost 2 bases at V and 1 base at J; junction bases unmatched: 10. Germline V gene data show CDR1 as MGHRA and CDR2 as YSYEKL. The CDR3 bases are TGCGCCAGCAGCCAACCTGGAGGCGGGAGGGCCCGCACAGATACGCAGTATTTT. Amino acids: CASSQPGGGRARTDTQYF.

This clonotype was observed at least ten times. This sequence joins TRBV5-1 and TRBJ1-4; no clear D gene. V lost 0 bases and J 5 bases, leaving 14 bases between the germline ends. From germline, CDR1 is SGHRS and CDR2 YFSETQ. The CDR3 spans 16 residues. The CDR3 is CASSLEGGISNEKLFF. In DNA, the CDR3 is TGCGCCAGCAGCTTGGAAGGAGGTATCTCCAATGAAAAACTGTTTTTT.

This clonotype occurred a few times. V usage is TRBV6-2 or TRBV6-3 and J usage is TRBJ2-5; 9 positions match TRBD2. The J call may be incorrect, as the DNA end agrees better with TRBJ2-1. The germline V gene encodes CDR1 MNHEY and CDR2 SVGEGT. The CDR3 runs 15 residues. The chain's CDR3 is CASSYSTLAGTEQFF. In nucleotides, the CDR3 is TGTGCCAGCAGTTACTCGACGCTAGCGGGAACGGAGCAGTTCTTC.

This chain links TRBV6-5 with TRBJ2-1; D remains ambiguous. The J call is doubtful: the DNA matches TRBJ2-5 better. The CDR3 covers 11 residues. From germline, CDR1 is MNHEY and CDR2 SVGAGI. CDR3 protein: CASTIGETQYF. The CDR3 DNA is TGTGCCAGCACCATCGGGGAGACCCAGTACTTC.

This clonotype occurred a few times. This rearrangement joins TRBV9 to TRBJ2-5, with D perhaps matching TRBD2 (6 bases). CDR1 is SGDLS and CDR2 is YYNGEE in the germline V gene. This CDR3 is built from 14 residues. The V gene lost 6 bases and the J gene lost 5 bases, with 17 bases spanning the gap. As DNA, the CDR3 is TGTGCCAGCAATTTTGGAGGGCCTCGGGAGACCCAGTACTTC. Translation: CASNFGGPRETQYF.

This clonotype was picked up one time. The V gene is TRBV11-2, the J gene TRBJ1-4, with D unresolved. CDR1 is SGHAT, CDR2 FQNNGV, per germline. The V end lost 1 base, the J end lost 8 bases, and 8 bases lay between the germline ends. CDR3 length equals 13 residues. CDR3 sequence reads: CASSLVPLEKLFF. DNA of the CDR3: TGTGCCAGCAGCTTAGTTCCATTGGAAAAACTGTTTTTT.

This chain uses TRBV18 with TRBJ2-3, with 12 bases lining up with TRBD1. Germline CDR1 is KGHSH and CDR2 is LQKENI. Trimming took 6 bases from V and 4 from J; bases not matched to a gene: 5. The CDR3 covers 15 residues. CDR3 amino acids: CASSPGTGGPDTQYF. The CDR3 bases are TGTGCCAGCTCCCCCGGGACAGGGGGCCCAGATACGCAGTATTTT.

The sample holds a few counts of this clonotype. This chain links TRBV5-1 with TRBJ2-1; 15 bases line up with TRBD2. The DNA end is more similar to TRBJ2-5, so the J call may be wrong. Germline lookup yields CDR1 SGHRS and CDR2 YFSETQ. CDR3 length: 20 residues. The CDR3 nucleotides are TGCGCCAGCAGACAAGGACTAGCGGGAGGGCCGCAAGAAAATAAAGAGACCCAGTACTTC. This codes for CASRQGLAGGPQENKETQYF.

This clonotype was detected a few times. The chain couples TRBV4-1 to TRBJ1-6, with TRBD1 as a possible D gene (5 bases). With 0 bases removed from V and 0 bases from J, the gap between germline ends came to 9 bases. The germline V gene has CDR1 MGHRA and CDR2 YSYEKL. The length of the CDR3 is 17 residues. CDR3 bases: TGCGCCAGCAGCCAAGACGGGGGGTTCTCCTATAATTCACCCCTCCACTTT. Translated: CASSQDGGFSYNSPLHF.

This clonotype showed up just a few times. The rearrangement uses TRBV5-5 and TRBJ2-2; 9 bases are shared with TRBD2. Trimming took 1 base from V and 4 from J; bases not matched to a gene: 5. The germline CDR1 and CDR2 sequences are SGHKS and YYEKEE (reference sequence). CDR3 length: 16 amino acids. The CDR3 region has the DNA TGTGCCAGCAGCTTGCTATTAGCGGGAGTCACCGGGGAGCTGTTTTTT. Residues: CASSLLLAGVTGELFF. Filled out from reference TRBV5-5 and TRBJ2-2, the complete variable domain reads DAGVTQSPTHLIKTRGQQVTLRCSPISGHKSVSWYQQVLGQGPQFIFQYYEKEERGRGNFPDRFSARQFPNYSSELNVNALLLGDSALYLCASSLLLAGVTGELFFGEGSRLTVL.

The genes are TRBV27 and TRBJ2-7; 7 nucleotides align to TRBD1. V lost 0 bases to trimming and J lost 2 bases; unmatched junction nucleotides: 4. The germline gives CDR1 MNHEY, CDR2 SMNVEV (reference sequence). The CDR3 runs 15 residues. DNA of the CDR3: TGTGCCAGCAGTTTATCCCTGGACAGGACCTACGAGCAGTACTTC. Amino acids: CASSLSLDRTYEQYF.

This clonotype turned up a few times. Germline is not matched at one junction end, which may reflect a read error. The CDR3 sequence is CASSDQGTNEKLLF. Here the CDR3 DNA reads TGTGCCAGCAGTGACCAGGGGACTAATGAAAAACTGCTTTTT. This chain joins TRBV6-1 and TRBJ1-4, with D perhaps matching TRBD1 (6 bases). The CDR3 covers 14 residues. Per the germline V gene, CDR1 is MNHNS and CDR2 is SASEGT.

The CDR3 nucleotides are TGTGCTAGTGGTTTTCGACAGGGAAGGAACACTGAAGCTTTCTTT. Amino acid sequence: CASGFRQGRNTEAFF. The chain joins TRBV12-5 to TRBJ1-1, with TRBD1 matching over 7 bases. This CDR3 has 15 amino acids. V lost 3 bases and J lost 1; bases outside the gene matches: 5. CDR1 LGHNT and CDR2 FRNRAP come from the germline V gene.

This clonotype was seen a few times. This chain joins TRBV20-1 and TRBJ2-5; the match to TRBD2 covers 7 bases. The trim removed 7 bases at V and 2 bases at J, leaving 7 bases unmatched. The CDR3 runs 13 residues. Per germline, CDR1 DFQATT and CDR2 SNEGSKA (reference sequence). CDR3 in amino acids: CSGKTGGQETQYF. DNA for the CDR3: TGCAGTGGGAAAACGGGGGGACAAGAGACCCAGTACTTC.